The entry below gives a single TCR beta chain sequence along with its context. Its antigen is not known. The data are from a study of OX40 agonist ivuxolimab in advanced cancers. The wider study: The patients' treatment was ivuxolimab, an agonistic anti-OX40 (CD134) antibody. Antecedent anti-PD-1, anti-PD-L1 or anti-CTLA-4 therapy was permissible, with roughly 40% having received some. Study-wide results and limits: Partly responding patients at 0.1-3.0 mg/kg showed some of the smallest clonal expansion. Mean expanded clone counts were higher in CD8+ than CD4+ T cells.

Using immunoSEQ multiplex PCR, the repertoire was profiled, and TCRdb retains in-frame clones only, with some absent. The repertoire holds roughly 20,000 clones, with roughly four fifths as singletons. The CDR3 totals 15 residues. Germline CDR1 LNHDA, CDR2 SQIVND (reference sequence). V shed 4 bases, J shed 1 base, and the junction held 2 bases outside the gene matches. The rearrangement joins TRBV19 to TRBJ1-5; 9 bases are a match to TRBD1. The starting material was CD4+ or CD8+ T cells sorted from blood, obtained in a trial of the OX40 agonist ivuxolimab. This clonotype was obtained from an adult with an advanced solid tumor such as melanoma, head and neck, liver or kidney cancer. The CDR3 coding sequence is TGTGCCAGTAGTAAACAGGGGGCGAGCAATCAGCCCCAGCATTTT. Translation gives CASSKQGASNQPQHF.